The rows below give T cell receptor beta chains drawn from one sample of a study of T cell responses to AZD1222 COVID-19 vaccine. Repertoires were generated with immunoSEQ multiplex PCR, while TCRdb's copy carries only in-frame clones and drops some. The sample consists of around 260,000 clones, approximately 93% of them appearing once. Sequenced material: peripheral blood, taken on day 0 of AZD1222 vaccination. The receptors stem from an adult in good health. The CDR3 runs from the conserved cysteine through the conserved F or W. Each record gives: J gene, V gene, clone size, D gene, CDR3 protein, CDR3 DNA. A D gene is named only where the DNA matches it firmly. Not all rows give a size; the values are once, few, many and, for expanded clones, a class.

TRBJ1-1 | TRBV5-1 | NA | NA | CASSLEAGAGTEAFF | TGCGCCAGCAGCTTGGAGGCGGGGGCCGGGACTGAAGCTTTCTTT
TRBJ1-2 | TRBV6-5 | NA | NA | CASSYGRLSNYGYTF | TGTGCCAGCAGTTACGGACGGTTATCCAACTATGGCTACACCTTC
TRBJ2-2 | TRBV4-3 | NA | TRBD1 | CASSQVNRGTGELFF | TGCGCCAGCAGCCAAGTAAACAGGGGGACCGGGGAGCTGTTTTTT
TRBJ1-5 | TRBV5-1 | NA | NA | CASSLAPGGGNQPQHF | TGCGCCAGCAGCTTGGCCCCCGGGGGGGGGAATCAGCCCCAGCATTTT
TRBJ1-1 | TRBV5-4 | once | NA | CASSLAPPGRNTEAFF | TGTGCCAGCAGCTTGGCACCGCCAGGGAGGAACACTGAAGCTTTCTTT
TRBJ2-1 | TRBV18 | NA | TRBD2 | CASPPEGTSAYNEQFF | TGTGCCAGCCCTCCCGAGGGGACTAGTGCCTACAATGAGCAGTTCTTC
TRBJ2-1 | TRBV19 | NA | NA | CASSRVAGGYNEQFF | TGTGCCAGTAGTAGGGTCGCAGGGGGGTACAATGAGCAGTTCTTC
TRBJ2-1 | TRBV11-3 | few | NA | CASSLVPEVKQFF | TGTGCCAGCAGCTTAGTACCCGAAGTCAAGCAGTTCTTC
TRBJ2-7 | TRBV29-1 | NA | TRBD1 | CSVGQGLPYEQYF | TGCAGCGTTGGACAGGGTTTACCCTACGAGCAGTACTTC
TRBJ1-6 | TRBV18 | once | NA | CASSPNTAGNSPLHF | TGTGCCAGCTCACCAAATACAGCTGGGAATTCACCCCTCCACTTT
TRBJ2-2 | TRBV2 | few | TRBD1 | CASSLGTGGTGELFF | TGTGCCAGCAGTTTGGGGACAGGGGGCACCGGGGAGCTGTTTTTT
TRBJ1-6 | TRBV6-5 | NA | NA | CASSYSSGSPLHF | TGTGCCAGCAGTTACTCTTCGGGGTCACCCCTCCACTTT
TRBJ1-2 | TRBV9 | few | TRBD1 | CASSVDPQGASTGGYTF | TGTGCCAGCAGCGTAGATCCCCAGGGGGCAAGCACGGGTGGCTACACCTTC
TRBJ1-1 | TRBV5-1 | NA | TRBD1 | CASRVTGGEAFF | TGCGCCAGCAGGGTGACAGGGGGTGAAGCTTTCTTT
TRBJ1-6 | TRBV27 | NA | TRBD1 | CASSLKGSQGGYNSPLHF | TGTGCCAGCAGTTTAAAGGGTTCGCAGGGGGGCTATAATTCACCCCTCCACTTT
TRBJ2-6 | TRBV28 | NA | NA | CAVRQSGANVLTF | TGTGCCGTCCGGCAATCTGGGGCCAACGTCCTGACTTTC
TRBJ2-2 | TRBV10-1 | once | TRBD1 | CASRQGQGTGELFF | TGCGCCAGCCGACAGGGTCAGGGCACCGGGGAGCTGTTTTTT
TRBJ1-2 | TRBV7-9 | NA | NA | CASSLDSANGYTF | TGTGCCAGCAGCCTCGACAGCGCGAATGGCTACACCTTC
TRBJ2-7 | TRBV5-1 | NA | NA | CASSASGRSYEQYF | TGCGCCAGCAGCGCCTCGGGACGGAGCTACGAGCAGTACTTC
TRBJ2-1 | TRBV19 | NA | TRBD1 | CATRTGASSYNEQFF | TGTGCCACCCGGACAGGGGCTAGCTCCTACAATGAGCAGTTCTTC
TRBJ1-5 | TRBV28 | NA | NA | CASSLAQIYQPQHF | TGTGCCAGCAGTTTGGCCCAGATTTATCAGCCCCAGCATTTT
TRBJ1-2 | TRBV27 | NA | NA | CASSLSREGFSGYTF | TGTGCCAGCAGTTTATCCAGGGAGGGGTTTAGTGGCTACACCTTC
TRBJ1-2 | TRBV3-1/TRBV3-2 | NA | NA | CASSGNGYTF | TGTGCCAGCAGCGGTAATGGCTACACCTTC
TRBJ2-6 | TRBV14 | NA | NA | CASSWTFFSGANVLTF | TGTGCCAGCAGCTGGACTTTTTTCTCTGGGGCCAACGTCCTGACTTTC
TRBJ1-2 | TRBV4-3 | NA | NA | CASSQDGNYGYTF | TGCGCCAGCAGCCAAGATGGGAACTATGGCTACACCTTC
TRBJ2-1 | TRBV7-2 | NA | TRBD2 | CASSSGLAGSGFF | TGTGCCAGCAGCTCGGGACTAGCGGGGTCCGGGTTCTTC
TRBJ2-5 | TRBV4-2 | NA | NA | CASSNGGGGGPSETQYF | TGTGCCAGCAGCAACGGTGGGGGCGGGGGCCCATCAGAGACCCAGTACTTC
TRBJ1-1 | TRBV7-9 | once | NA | CASSPRTANTEAFF | TGTGCCAGCAGCCCCCGGACAGCGAACACTGAAGCTTTCTTT
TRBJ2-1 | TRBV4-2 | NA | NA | CASSPEGDPSYNEQFF | TGTGCCAGCAGCCCGGAAGGGGACCCCTCCTACAATGAGCAGTTCTTC
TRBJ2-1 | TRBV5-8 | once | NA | CASRSPHPYNEQFF | TGTGCCAGCAGGTCTCCCCATCCCTACAATGAGCAGTTCTTC
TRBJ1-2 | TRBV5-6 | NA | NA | CASSPGTPLSNYGYTF | TGTGCCAGCAGCCCCGGGACACCTTTGTCTAACTATGGCTACACCTTC
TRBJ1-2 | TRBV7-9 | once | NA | CASSDTGFYGYTF | TGTGCCAGCAGCGATACAGGGTTCTATGGCTACACCTTC
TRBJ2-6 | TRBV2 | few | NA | CASRGTAGANVLTF | TGTGCCAGCAGAGGGACTGCTGGGGCCAACGTCCTGACTTTC
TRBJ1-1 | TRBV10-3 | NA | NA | CAAGASGETEAFF | TGTGCCGCCGGCGCTTCAGGGGAAACTGAAGCTTTCTTT
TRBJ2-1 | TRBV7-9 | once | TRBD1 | CASSIGTGGYNEQFF | TGTGCCAGCAGCATAGGGACAGGGGGTTACAATGAGCAGTTCTTC
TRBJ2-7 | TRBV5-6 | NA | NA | CASSRTLGEQYF | TGTGCCAGCAGCCGGACGCTGGGGGAGCAGTACTTC
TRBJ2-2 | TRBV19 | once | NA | CASSIRRGDGELFF | TGTGCCAGTAGTATAAGGAGGGGCGACGGGGAGCTGTTTTTT
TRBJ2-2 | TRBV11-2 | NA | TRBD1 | CASSPGTWTGNTGELFF | TGTGCCAGCAGCCCTGGGACCTGGACAGGGAACACCGGGGAGCTGTTTTTT
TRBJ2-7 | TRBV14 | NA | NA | CASSPLGTNYEQYF | TGTGCCAGCAGCCCATTGGGGACAAACTACGAGCAGTACTTC
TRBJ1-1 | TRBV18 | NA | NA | CASSPLPPGVGTEAFF | TGTGCCAGCTCACCACTCCCGCCAGGGGTGGGCACTGAAGCTTTCTTT
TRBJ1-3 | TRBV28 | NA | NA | CASSLSGGRRNTIYF | TGTGCCAGCAGTTTGAGCGGGGGGCGACGGAACACCATATATTTT
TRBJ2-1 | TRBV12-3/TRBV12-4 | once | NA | CASSSTGPDGFF | TGTGCCAGCAGTTCGACAGGTCCCGACGGGTTCTTC